Below are 31 T cell receptor beta chains sequenced from a single sample in a study of blood T cell repertoires in COVID-19. TCRdb keeps only in-frame clones here, not all; method: immunoSEQ multiplex PCR. The sample has under 95,000 clones; about 88% are singletons. Sequencing was carried out using peripheral blood. All receptors come from a human donor in a cohort sampled during active COVID-19.

The chain combines TRBV27 with TRBJ2-2, with TRBD1 identical over 8 bases. Looked up from germline, CDR1 is MNHEY and CDR2 is SMNVEV (reference sequence). Germline trimming cut 5 bases from V and 8 bases from J; bases unmatched to any gene: 7. This CDR3 contains 14 residues. CDR3 in amino acids: CASSPDRVTGELFF. In DNA, the CDR3 is TGTGCCAGCAGTCCGGACAGGGTAACGGGGGAGCTGTTTTTT.

In nucleotides, the CDR3 is TGCGCCAGCAGCTTGGGGGGCTCTAATGAAAAACTGTTTTTT. This gives the protein CASSLGGSNEKLFF. This chain connects TRBV5-1 to TRBJ1-4; perhaps TRBD1 as D (5 bases). Germline CDR1 and CDR2: SGHRS and YFSETQ. Between the trimmed V and J ends, which lost 0 bases and 3 bases, there was a span of 6 bases. The CDR3 is 14 residues long.

This chain uses TRBV19 with TRBJ2-7; 12 positions agree with TRBD2. The CDR3 is 15 amino acids. Germline V lookup: CDR1 LNHDA, CDR2 SQIVND (reference sequence). Trimming took 6 bases from V and 1 from J; bases not matched to a gene: 4. Here the CDR3 reads CASSLLAGGSYEQYF. The DNA of the CDR3 is TGTGCCAGTAGCCTACTAGCGGGAGGATCCTACGAGCAGTACTTC.

The chain employs TRBV5-1 and TRBJ1-1; 11 nucleotides align to TRBD1. Per germline, CDR1 SGHRS and CDR2 YFSETQ. The length of the CDR3 is 15 residues. V was clipped by 0 bases and J by 4 bases; unmatched bases: 2. The CDR3 nucleotides are TGCGCCAGCAGCTTGGAGGGACAGGGGGTCACTGAAGCTTTCTTT. Residues: CASSLEGQGVTEAFF.

The rearrangement links TRBV12-3 or TRBV12-4 to TRBJ2-2; D not resolved. V was cut by 1 base and J by 6 bases, with 6 bases left in between. The CDR3 is made up of 13 amino acids. This chain's CDR3 is CASSLGVSGELFF. The CDR3 region has the DNA TGTGCCAGCAGTTTAGGAGTTTCCGGGGAGCTGTTTTTT.

The rearrangement uses TRBV2 and TRBJ1-4, with TRBD1 matching over 7 bases. This CDR3 has 17 amino acids. J gave up 0 bases and V 3 bases, and 7 bases lay outside the gene matches. Germline values: CDR1 SNHLY, CDR2 FYNNEI. The CDR3 nucleotides read TGTGCCAGCAGTGAGGAGCGGACAGGTGCAACTAATGAAAAACTGTTTTTT. It translates to CASSEERTGATNEKLFF. The full variable domain, in which reference TRBV2 and TRBJ1-4 provide the parts outside the CDR3, is EPEVTQTPSHQVTQMGQEVILRCVPISNHLYFYWYRQILGQKVEFLVSFYNNEISEKSEIFDDQFSVERPDGSNFTLKIRSTKLEDSAMYFCASSEERTGATNEKLFFGSGTQLSVL.

The chain has TRBV7-9 and TRBJ1-3; TRBD1 agrees at 11 bases. CDR1 and CDR2 from the germline V gene are SEHNR and FQNEAQ (reference sequence). Trimming at V came to 4 bases and at J to 5 bases, leaving 10 bases not matched to a gene. CDR3 length equals 17 residues. CDR3 DNA sequence: TGTGCCAGCAGCTATGAGTCCGGGACAGGGGGGCGAAACACCATATATTTT. As protein: CASSYESGTGGRNTIYF.

This clone showed up just once. The genes are TRBV5-6 and TRBJ1-2, with 9 bases fitting TRBD1. Germline-derived CDR1 and CDR2 are SGHDT and YYEEEE. CDR3 length equals 15 residues. V lost 2 bases, J lost 5 bases, and 7 bases stayed unmatched. The CDR3 loop is CASSFRDREGYGYTF. The CDR3 coding sequence is TGTGCCAGCAGCTTCCGGGACAGGGAAGGATATGGCTACACCTTC.

The chain employs TRBV2 and TRBJ2-2; TRBD1 matches 9 bases. The length of the CDR3 is 15 residues. Trimming took 6 bases from V and 2 from J; bases not matched to a gene: 4. Germline values: CDR1 SNHLY, CDR2 FYNNEI. CDR3 protein: CASRGTGGNTGELFF. CDR3 in DNA: TGTGCCAGCAGAGGCACAGGGGGCAACACCGGGGAGCTGTTTTTT.

J is TRBJ1-1 and V is TRBV7-2; unclear D gene. The CDR3 has 15 residues. The V end lost 2 bases, the J end lost 1 base, and 11 bases lay between the germline ends. CDR1 and CDR2 from the germline V gene are SGHTA and FQGNSA. This chain's CDR3 is CASSLHAPGNTEAFF. The CDR3 nucleotides are TGTGCCAGCAGCTTACATGCGCCTGGGAACACTGAAGCTTTCTTT.

The chain joins TRBV6-5 to TRBJ2-1; D perhaps matches TRBD1 (5 bases). This CDR3 has 14 residues. Germline loops: CDR1 MNHEY, CDR2 SVGAGI. V dropped 6 bases and J dropped 5 bases, with 14 bases sitting between them. CDR3 sequence reads: CASSPTRQNNEQFF. The DNA for the CDR3 is TGTGCCAGCAGCCCCACAAGACAGAACAATGAGCAGTTCTTC.

The CDR3 loop is CAISESIGTGGYYEQYF. CDR3 nucleotides: TGTGCCATCAGTGAGTCGATCGGGACAGGGGGGTACTACGAGCAGTACTTC. The chain has TRBV10-3 and TRBJ2-7; 11 bases are shared with TRBD1. This CDR3 has 17 residues. Germline CDR1 is ENHRY and CDR2 is SYGVKD. V trimming: 0 bases; J trimming: 3 bases; junction bases outside the gene matches: 7.

The chain carries TRBV30 and TRBJ2-5; weak D call: TRBD1 (5 bases). CDR1 is GTSNPN, CDR2 SVGIG, per germline (reference sequence). Between the trimmed V and J ends, which lost 0 bases and 1 base, there was a span of 6 bases. The CDR3 sequence is 13 residues long. The CDR3 DNA follows: TGTGCCTGGAGTGTACAGGTCCAAGAGACCCAGTACTTC. Its translation: CAWSVQVQETQYF.

This chain joins TRBV27 and TRBJ2-2; TRBD1 aligns across 9 bases. Trimming cost V 3 bases and J 6 bases; bases outside gene matches: 8. The CDR3 is 16 residues long. CDR1 and CDR2 from the germline V gene are MNHEY and SMNVEV (reference sequence). Written as DNA, the CDR3 is TGTGCCAGCAGTTTCACCGGGACAGGGTTGCCCGGGGAGCTGTTTTTT. Residues: CASSFTGTGLPGELFF.

The V gene is TRBV5-1, the J gene TRBJ1-2; possibly TRBD1 for D (6 bases). V lost 4 bases and J lost 3, with 7 bases in between. Germline V gene sequence: CDR1 SGHRS, CDR2 YFSETQ. The CDR3 contains 12 residues. CDR3 sequence (DNA): TGCGCCAGCAGCGGACAGTACTATGGCTACACCTTC. Amino acids: CASSGQYYGYTF. Using reference TRBV5-1 and TRBJ1-2 for the parts outside the CDR3, the full variable domain is KAGVTQTPRYLIKTRGQQVTLSCSPISGHRSVSWYQQTPGQGLQFLFEYFSETQRNKGNFPGRFSGRQFSNSRSEMNVSTLELGDSALYLCASSGQYYGYTFGSGTRLTVV.

This clone was picked up one time. Other DNA sequences in the same sample also yield this CDR3. The CDR3: CASSSGETQYF. As DNA, the CDR3 is TGTGCCAGCAGTTCCGGAGAGACCCAGTACTTC. The chain employs TRBV12-3 or TRBV12-4 and TRBJ2-5; no reliable D call. Trimming shortened V by 4 bases and J by 4 bases, and 4 bases separated the two germline ends. The CDR3 is 11 amino acids.

This chain links TRBV9 with TRBJ2-5; no firm D call. Trimming left V 0 bases short and J 4 bases short, with 16 bases between. CDR1 is SGDLS, CDR2 YYNGEE, per germline. The CDR3 consists of 16 residues. The chain's CDR3 is CASSVGLVISPETQYF. DNA for the CDR3: TGTGCCAGCAGCGTAGGGCTAGTCATCTCTCCAGAGACCCAGTACTTC.

The chain combines TRBV6-6 with TRBJ1-2, with D possibly being TRBD1 (6 bases). The CDR3 is made up of 15 amino acids. The V gene's germline CDR1 is MNHNY and CDR2 SVGAGI (reference sequence). V was shortened by 7 bases and J by 5 bases, with 20 bases between the two germline ends. CDR3 region: CASNARGDNGYGYTF. Written as DNA, the CDR3 is TGTGCCAGCAACGCCAGGGGCGACAACGGTTATGGCTACACCTTC.

V and J are TRBV6-2 or TRBV6-3 and TRBJ1-2; TRBD1 matches at 9 bases. Per the germline V gene, CDR1 is MNHEY and CDR2 is SVGEGT. V lost 5 bases and J lost 1; bases outside the gene matches: 8. This CDR3 is built from 16 residues. The CDR3 is CASSRTGQGDNYGYTF. The CDR3 DNA follows: TGTGCCAGCAGTCGGACGGGACAGGGTGATAACTATGGCTACACCTTC.

The chain joins TRBV28 to TRBJ2-3, with 12 bases aligning to TRBD2. Germline lookup yields CDR1 MDHEN and CDR2 SYDVKM. CDR3 length: 16 amino acids. Trimming at V came to 4 bases and at J to 2 bases, leaving 4 bases not matched to a gene. The CDR3 nucleotides are TGTGCCAGCAGTTCTAGCGGGGGGGCCTACACAGATACGCAGTATTTT. Encoded protein: CASSSSGGAYTDTQYF.

The J gene is TRBJ1-5, the V gene TRBV19; 12 bases fit TRBD1. J lost 6 bases, V lost 2 bases, and 5 bases had no gene match. Germline V CDR1 and CDR2: LNHDA, SQIVND (reference sequence). The CDR3 extends over 16 amino acids. CDR3 bases: TGTGCCAGTAGTATACCGGGACAGGGGGCTCGTCAGCCCCAGCATTTT. Its translation is CASSIPGQGARQPQHF.

V usage is TRBV5-1 and J usage is TRBJ2-5; TRBD2 agrees at 9 bases. This CDR3 has 14 residues. Germline CDR1 SGHRS, CDR2 YFSETQ. V shed 4 bases and J 5 bases; nucleotides not matched to a gene: 6. The CDR3 coding sequence is TGCGCCAGCAGCGTAGGCGGGAGGGCTGAGACCCAGTACTTC. Protein product: CASSVGGRAETQYF.

The chain recombines TRBV11-1 with TRBJ2-7, with D possibly being TRBD1 (5 bases). The germline V gene has CDR1 SGHAT and CDR2 FQDESV (reference sequence). CDR3 length: 14 residues. Deletions cut 1 base from V and 5 bases from J, with 12 bases between. CDR3 in DNA: TGTGCCAGCAGCTTAGAGGTAGGGGTCAACGAGCAGTACTTC. Translation: CASSLEVGVNEQYF.

The V and J genes are TRBV3-1 (or the pseudogene TRBV3-2) and TRBJ2-1; 7 nucleotides match TRBD2. V shed 1 base, J shed 8 bases, and the junction held 5 bases outside the gene matches. This CDR3 has 14 residues. Germline values: CDR1 LGHDT, CDR2 YNNKEL (reference sequence). The CDR3 DNA sequence: TGTGCCAGCAGCCAAGCGGGGGGATCCCATGAGCAGTTCTTC. Residues: CASSQAGGSHEQFF.

The CDR3 protein is CASSETGRARSYEQYF. CDR3 nucleotides: TGTGCCAGCAGCGAGACTGGTAGAGCCCGCTCCTACGAGCAGTACTTC. J is TRBJ2-7 and V is TRBV5-4; D not resolved. There are 16 residues in the CDR3. Trimming took off 4 bases at V and 0 bases at J, with 17 bases between the two ends. Looked up from germline, CDR1 is SGHNT and CDR2 is YYREEE (reference sequence). Combining the CDR3 with reference TRBV5-4 and TRBJ2-7 gives the whole variable domain ETGVTQSPTHLIKTRGQQVTLRCSSQSGHNTVSWYQQALGQGPQFIFQYYREEENGRGNFPPRFSGLQFPNYSSELNVNALELDDSALYLCASSETGRARSYEQYFGPGTRLTVT.

The V gene is TRBV6-5, the J gene TRBJ1-1; D perhaps matches TRBD1 (5 bases). The length of the CDR3 is 13 residues. The V and J ends lost 2 bases and 4 bases respectively, with 8 bases between them. Germline V gene sequence: CDR1 MNHEY, CDR2 SVGAGI. CDR3 in DNA: TGTGCCAGCAGTTACGACAGACGCACTGAAGCTTTCTTT. Residues: CASSYDRRTEAFF.

V and J are TRBV28 and TRBJ2-5, with a possible D match to TRBD1 (5 bases). V lost 7 bases, J lost 4 bases, and 10 bases lay in between. From germline, CDR1 is MDHEN and CDR2 SYDVKM. The CDR3 length is 12 residues. This chain's CDR3 is CASMTVRETQYF. DNA for the CDR3: TGTGCCAGCATGACAGTTAGAGAGACCCAGTACTTC.

The chain has TRBV7-3 and TRBJ2-2, with TRBD2 identical over 8 bases. The CDR3 loop spans 16 amino acids. J gave up 3 bases and V 2 bases, and 5 bases lay outside the gene matches. Germline CDR1 is SGHTA and CDR2 is FQGTGA. The DNA of the CDR3 is TGTGCCAGCAGCTTAGTCGGGGGGGCCGACACCGGGGAGCTGTTTTTT. Translated, it gives CASSLVGGADTGELFF.

The gene calls are TRBV11-3 and TRBJ2-1, with 10 bases fitting TRBD2. The junction had 9 bases not matched to a gene; V was cut back by 5 bases and J by 8 bases. The V gene's germline CDR1 is SGHNT and CDR2 YENEEA. This CDR3 has 15 amino acids. Here the CDR3 reads CASSPVAGGRHEQFF. The CDR3 coding sequence is TGTGCCAGCAGCCCCGTAGCGGGAGGTAGACATGAGCAGTTCTTC.

The V call is TRBV30, the J call TRBJ2-1, with 7 bases fitting TRBD2. The V gene's germline CDR1 is GTSNPN and CDR2 SVGIG (reference sequence). The CDR3 covers 12 residues. J was trimmed by 12 bases and V by 5 bases; bases with no gene match: 10. CDR3 in amino acids: CAWGERTRMQFF. The CDR3 DNA reads TGTGCCTGGGGGGAAAGGACTAGAATGCAGTTCTTC.

The rearrangement uses TRBV14 and TRBJ2-3; D may be TRBD1 (5 bases). Germline CDR1 reads SGHDN; CDR2 reads FVKESK. Trimming cost V 1 base and J 3 bases, with 17 bases left between them. The CDR3 runs to 17 residues. CDR3 residues: CASSQGTPETATDTQYF. The CDR3 region has the DNA TGTGCCAGCAGCCAAGGCACCCCTGAGACAGCAACAGATACGCAGTATTTT.